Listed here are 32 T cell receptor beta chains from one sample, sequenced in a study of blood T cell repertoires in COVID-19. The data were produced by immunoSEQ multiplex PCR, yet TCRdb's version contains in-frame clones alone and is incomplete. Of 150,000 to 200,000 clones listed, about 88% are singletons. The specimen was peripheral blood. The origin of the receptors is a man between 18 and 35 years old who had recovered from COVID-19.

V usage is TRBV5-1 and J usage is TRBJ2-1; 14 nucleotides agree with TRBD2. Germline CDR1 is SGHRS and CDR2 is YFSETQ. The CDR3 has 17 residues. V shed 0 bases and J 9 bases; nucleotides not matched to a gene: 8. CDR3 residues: CASSLESGTSGRTEQFF. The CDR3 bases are TGCGCCAGCAGCTTGGAGTCCGGGACTAGCGGGAGAACTGAGCAGTTCTTC.

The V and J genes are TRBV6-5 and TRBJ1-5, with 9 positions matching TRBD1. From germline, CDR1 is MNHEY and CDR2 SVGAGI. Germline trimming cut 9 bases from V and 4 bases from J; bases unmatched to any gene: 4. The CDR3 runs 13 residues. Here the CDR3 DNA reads TGTGCCAGTCGGGGACAGGGAAATCAGCCCCAGCATTTT. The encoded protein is CASRGQGNQPQHF.

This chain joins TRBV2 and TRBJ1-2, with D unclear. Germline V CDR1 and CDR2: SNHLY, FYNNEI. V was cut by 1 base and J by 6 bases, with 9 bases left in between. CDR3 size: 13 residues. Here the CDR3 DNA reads TGTGCCAGCAGTGAAGGGTTTCGAGATGGCTACACCTTC. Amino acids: CASSEGFRDGYTF.

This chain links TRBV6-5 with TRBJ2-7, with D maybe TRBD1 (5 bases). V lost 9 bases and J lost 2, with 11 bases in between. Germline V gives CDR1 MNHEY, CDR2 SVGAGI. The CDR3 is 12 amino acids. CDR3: CASSGNTYEQYF. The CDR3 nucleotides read TGTGCCAGTTCAGGGAACACCTACGAGCAGTACTTC.

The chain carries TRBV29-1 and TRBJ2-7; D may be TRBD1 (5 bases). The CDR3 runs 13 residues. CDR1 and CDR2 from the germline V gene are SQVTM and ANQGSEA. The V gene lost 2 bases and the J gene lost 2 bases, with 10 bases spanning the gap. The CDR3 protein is CSVESQGTYEQYF. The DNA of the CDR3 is TGCAGCGTTGAAAGTCAGGGAACCTACGAGCAGTACTTC.

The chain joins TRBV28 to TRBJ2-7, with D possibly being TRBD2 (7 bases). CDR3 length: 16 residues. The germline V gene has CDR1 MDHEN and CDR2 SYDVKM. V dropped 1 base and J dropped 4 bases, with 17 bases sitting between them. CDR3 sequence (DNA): TGTGCCAGCAGTTTATCCTCCGGGGGGCCTTCGTACGAGCAGTACTTC. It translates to CASSLSSGGPSYEQYF.

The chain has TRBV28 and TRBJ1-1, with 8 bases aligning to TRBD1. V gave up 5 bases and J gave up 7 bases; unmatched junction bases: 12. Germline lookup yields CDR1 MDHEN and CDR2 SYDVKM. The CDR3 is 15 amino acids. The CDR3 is CASSAPRGRGVEAFF. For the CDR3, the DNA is TGTGCCAGCAGTGCTCCCAGGGGGCGGGGAGTTGAAGCTTTCTTT. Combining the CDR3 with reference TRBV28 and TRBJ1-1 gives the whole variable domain DVKVTQSSRYLVKRTGEKVFLECVQDMDHENMFWYRQDPGLGLRLIYFSYDVKMKEKGDIPEGYSVSREKKERFSLILESASTNQTSMYLCASSAPRGRGVEAFFGQGTRLTVV.

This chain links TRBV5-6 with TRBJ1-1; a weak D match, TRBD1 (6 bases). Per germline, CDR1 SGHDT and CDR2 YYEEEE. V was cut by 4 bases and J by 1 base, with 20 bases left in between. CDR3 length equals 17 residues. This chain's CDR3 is CASSLGGGWEGNTEAFF. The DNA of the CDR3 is TGTGCCAGCAGCCTAGGGGGAGGCTGGGAGGGGAACACTGAAGCTTTCTTT. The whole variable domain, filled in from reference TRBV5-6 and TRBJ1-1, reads DAGVTQSPTHLIKTRGQQVTLRCSPKSGHDTVSWYQQALGQGPQFIFQYYEEEERQRGNFPDRFSGHQFPNYSSELNVNALLLGDSALYLCASSLGGGWEGNTEAFFGQGTRLTVV.

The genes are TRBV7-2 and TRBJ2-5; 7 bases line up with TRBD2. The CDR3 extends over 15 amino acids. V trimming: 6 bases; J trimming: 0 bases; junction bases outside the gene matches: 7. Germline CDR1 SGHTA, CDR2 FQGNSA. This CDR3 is CASSPRRENQETQYF. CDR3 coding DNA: TGTGCCAGCAGTCCTAGGCGGGAGAACCAAGAGACCCAGTACTTC.

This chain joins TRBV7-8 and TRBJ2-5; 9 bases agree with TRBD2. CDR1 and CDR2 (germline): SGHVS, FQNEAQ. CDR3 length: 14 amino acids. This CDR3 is CASRRGGDQETQYF. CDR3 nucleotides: TGTGCGAGCCGGCGCGGGGGGGATCAAGAGACCCAGTACTTC.

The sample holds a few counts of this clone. CDR3: CASSSPSRLSGYTF. CDR3 bases: TGTGCCAGCAGCTCCCCGTCCCGGTTAAGTGGCTACACCTTC. The gene calls are TRBV5-4 and TRBJ1-2; D is unresolved. CDR1 SGHNT and CDR2 YYREEE come from the germline V gene (reference sequence). The V gene lost 3 bases and the J gene lost 7 bases, with 16 bases spanning the gap. CDR3 length: 14 amino acids.

Here the CDR3 reads CASSQGSGESYEQYF. DNA for the CDR3: TGCGCCAGCAGCCAAGGAAGCGGAGAGAGCTACGAGCAGTACTTC. J is TRBJ2-7 and V is TRBV4-1; D is possibly TRBD2 (5 bases). Trimming took 1 base from V and 3 from J, leaving 13 bases between them. The CDR3 spans 15 residues. Germline CDR1 and CDR2: MGHRA and YSYEKL.

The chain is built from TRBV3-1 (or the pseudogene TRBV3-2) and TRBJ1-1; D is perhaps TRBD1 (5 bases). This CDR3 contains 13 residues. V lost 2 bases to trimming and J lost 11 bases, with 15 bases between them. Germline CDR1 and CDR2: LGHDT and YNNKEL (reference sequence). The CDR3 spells CASSQTSGGWAFF. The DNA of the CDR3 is TGTGCCAGCAGCCAAACTTCGGGGGGTTGGGCTTTCTTT.

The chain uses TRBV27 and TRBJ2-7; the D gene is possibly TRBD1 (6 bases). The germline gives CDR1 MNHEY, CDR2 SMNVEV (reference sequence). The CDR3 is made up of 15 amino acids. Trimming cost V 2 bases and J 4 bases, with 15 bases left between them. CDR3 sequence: CASSLTGHPFYEQYF. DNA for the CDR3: TGTGCCAGCAGTTTAACGGGACACCCCTTTTACGAGCAGTACTTC.

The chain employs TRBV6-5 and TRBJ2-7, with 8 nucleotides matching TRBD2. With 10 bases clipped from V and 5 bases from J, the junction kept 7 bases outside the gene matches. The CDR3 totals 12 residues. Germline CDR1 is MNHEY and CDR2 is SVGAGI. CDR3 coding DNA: TGTGCCACCAGACTAGCGTACGACGAGCAGTACTTC. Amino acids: CATRLAYDEQYF.

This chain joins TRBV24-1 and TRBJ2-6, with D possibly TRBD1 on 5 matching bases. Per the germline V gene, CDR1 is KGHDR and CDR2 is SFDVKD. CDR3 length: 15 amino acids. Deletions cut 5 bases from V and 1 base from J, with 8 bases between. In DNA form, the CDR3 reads TGTGCCACCAGTGTCGCAGGGTCTGGGGCCAACGTCCTGACTTTC. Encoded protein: CATSVAGSGANVLTF.

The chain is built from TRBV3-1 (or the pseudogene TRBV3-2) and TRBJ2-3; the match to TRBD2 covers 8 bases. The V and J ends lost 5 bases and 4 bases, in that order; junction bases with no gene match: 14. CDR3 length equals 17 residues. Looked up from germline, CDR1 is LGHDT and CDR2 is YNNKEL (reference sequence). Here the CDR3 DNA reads TGTGCCAGCAGCGCAGGCGAGGTAGCGGGAAGGCCAGATACGCAGTATTTT. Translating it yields CASSAGEVAGRPDTQYF.

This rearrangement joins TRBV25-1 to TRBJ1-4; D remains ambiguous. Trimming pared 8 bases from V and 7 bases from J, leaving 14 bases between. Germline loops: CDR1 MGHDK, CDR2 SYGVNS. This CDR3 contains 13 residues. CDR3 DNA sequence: TGTGCCAGCTGGAACCTGACACGTGAAAAACTGTTTTTT. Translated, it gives CASWNLTREKLFF.

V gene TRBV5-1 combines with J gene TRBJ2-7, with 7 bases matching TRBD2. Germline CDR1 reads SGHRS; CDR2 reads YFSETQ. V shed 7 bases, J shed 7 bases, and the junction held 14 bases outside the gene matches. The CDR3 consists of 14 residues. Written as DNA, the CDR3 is TGCGCCAGCGCCTCGGCGGGAGTGGGGAGAGAGCAGTACTTC. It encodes CASASAGVGREQYF.

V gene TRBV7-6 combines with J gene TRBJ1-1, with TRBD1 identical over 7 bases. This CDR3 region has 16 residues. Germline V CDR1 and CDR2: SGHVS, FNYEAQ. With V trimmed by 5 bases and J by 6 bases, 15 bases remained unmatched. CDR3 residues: CASSPGHRGGGAEAFF. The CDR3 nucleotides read TGTGCCAGCAGCCCCGGACACAGGGGAGGTGGCGCTGAAGCTTTCTTT.

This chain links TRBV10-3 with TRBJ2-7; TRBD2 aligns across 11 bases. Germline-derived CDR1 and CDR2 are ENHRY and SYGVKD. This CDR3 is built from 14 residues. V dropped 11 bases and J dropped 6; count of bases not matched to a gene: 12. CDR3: CAARGASGRSEQYF. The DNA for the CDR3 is TGTGCCGCTAGGGGAGCTAGCGGGAGGTCCGAGCAGTACTTC.

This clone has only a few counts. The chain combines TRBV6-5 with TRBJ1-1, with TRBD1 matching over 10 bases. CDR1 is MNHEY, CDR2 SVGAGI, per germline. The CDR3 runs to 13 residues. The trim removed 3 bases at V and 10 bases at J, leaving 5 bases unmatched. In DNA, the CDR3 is TGTGCCAGCAGTTATGGGAGGACAGGGGGAGCTTTCTTT. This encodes CASSYGRTGGAFF.

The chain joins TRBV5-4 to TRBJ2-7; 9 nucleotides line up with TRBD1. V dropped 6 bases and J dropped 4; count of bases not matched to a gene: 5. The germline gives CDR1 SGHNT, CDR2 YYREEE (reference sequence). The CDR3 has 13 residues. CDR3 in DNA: TGTGCCAGCACCCGACAGGGGGAGTACGAGCAGTACTTC. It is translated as CASTRQGEYEQYF.

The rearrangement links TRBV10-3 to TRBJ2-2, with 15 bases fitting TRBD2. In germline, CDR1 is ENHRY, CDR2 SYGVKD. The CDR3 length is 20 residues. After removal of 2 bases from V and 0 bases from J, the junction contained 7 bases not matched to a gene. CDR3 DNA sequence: TGTGCCATCAGTGAGCCGACCGGGACTAGCGGGAGGCCGAACACCGGGGAGCTGTTTTTT. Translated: CAISEPTGTSGRPNTGELFF.

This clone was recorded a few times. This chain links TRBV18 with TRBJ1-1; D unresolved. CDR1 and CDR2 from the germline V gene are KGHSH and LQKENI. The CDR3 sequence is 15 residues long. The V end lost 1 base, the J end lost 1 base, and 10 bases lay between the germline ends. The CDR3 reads CASSPLEGGNTEAFF. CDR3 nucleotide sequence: TGTGCCAGCTCACCACTTGAGGGCGGGAACACTGAAGCTTTCTTT. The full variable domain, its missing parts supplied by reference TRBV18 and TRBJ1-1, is NAGVMQNPRHLVRRRGQEARLRCSPMKGHSHVYWYRQLPEEGLKFMVYLQKENIIDESGMPKERFSAEFPKEGPSILRIQQVVRGDSAAYFCASSPLEGGNTEAFFGQGTRLTVV.

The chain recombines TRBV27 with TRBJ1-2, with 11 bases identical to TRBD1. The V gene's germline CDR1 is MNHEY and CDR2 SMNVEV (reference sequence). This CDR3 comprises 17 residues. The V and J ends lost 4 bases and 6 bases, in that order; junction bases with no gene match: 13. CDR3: CASSSLPTDRGRNGYTF. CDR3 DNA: TGTGCCAGCAGTTCCCTACCAACGGACAGGGGGCGTAATGGCTACACCTTC.

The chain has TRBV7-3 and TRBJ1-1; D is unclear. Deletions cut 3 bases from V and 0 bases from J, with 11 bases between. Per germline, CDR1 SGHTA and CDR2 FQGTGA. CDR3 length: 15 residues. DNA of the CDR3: TGTGCCAGCAGCTTGAGTCCACTCCTGAACACTGAAGCTTTCTTT. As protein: CASSLSPLLNTEAFF.

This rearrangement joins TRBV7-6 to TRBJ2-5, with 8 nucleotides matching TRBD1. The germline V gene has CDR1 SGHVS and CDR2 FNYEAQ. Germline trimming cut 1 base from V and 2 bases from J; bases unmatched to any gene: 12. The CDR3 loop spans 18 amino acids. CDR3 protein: CASSLVEWDRLTQETQYF. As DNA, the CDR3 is TGTGCCAGCAGCTTAGTAGAGTGGGACAGGCTCACACAAGAGACCCAGTACTTC.

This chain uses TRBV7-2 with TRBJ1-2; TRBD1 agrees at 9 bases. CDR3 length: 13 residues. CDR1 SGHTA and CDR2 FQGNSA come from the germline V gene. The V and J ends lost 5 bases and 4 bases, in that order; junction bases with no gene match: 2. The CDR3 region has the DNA TGTGCCAGCAGCCCGACAGGGGGCTATGGCTACACCTTC. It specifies CASSPTGGYGYTF.

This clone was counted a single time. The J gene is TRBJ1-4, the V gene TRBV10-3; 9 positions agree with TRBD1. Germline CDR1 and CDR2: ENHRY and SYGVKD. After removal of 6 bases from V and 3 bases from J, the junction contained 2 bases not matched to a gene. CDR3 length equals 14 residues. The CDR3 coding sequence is TGTGCCATCAGACAGGGGGCGGCTAATGAAAAACTGTTTTTT. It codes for CAIRQGAANEKLFF.

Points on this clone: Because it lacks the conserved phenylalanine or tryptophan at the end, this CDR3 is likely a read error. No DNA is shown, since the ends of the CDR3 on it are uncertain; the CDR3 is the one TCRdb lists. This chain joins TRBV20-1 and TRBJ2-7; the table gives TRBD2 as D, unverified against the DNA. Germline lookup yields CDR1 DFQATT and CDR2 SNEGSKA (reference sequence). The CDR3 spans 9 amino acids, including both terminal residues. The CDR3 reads CSADGDPPS.

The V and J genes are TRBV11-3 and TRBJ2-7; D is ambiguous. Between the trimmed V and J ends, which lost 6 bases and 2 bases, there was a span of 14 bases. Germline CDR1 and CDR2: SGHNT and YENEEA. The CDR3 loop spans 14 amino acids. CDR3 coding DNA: TGTGCCAGCAGTTCGTCGACAACGCCCTACGAGCAGTACTTC. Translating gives CASSSSTTPYEQYF.